This T cell receptor (beta chain) was sequenced for a study of spatial heterogeneity in lung cancer. Study details: For the average unique TCR and UMI combination, more than eight occurrences appeared in raw reads. Study-wide results and caveats: Among blood samples, ubiquitous expanded tumor TCRs appeared more at resection than at follow-up.

This clonotype has a count of ten or more. The antigen remains undetermined. Unique molecular identifiers tagged every individual TCR cDNA molecule. Using its own MiXCR run on the 5' RACE reads, TCRdb lists one record per CDR3 protein. The sample has tens of thousands of distinct CDR3 sequences; under 8.5% are singletons. Time point: sample taken at primary tumor resection. Unsorted whole RNA from tumor, nontumor lung or frozen PBMC underwent sequencing. Germline lookup yields CDR1 MGHDK and CDR2 SYGVNS. This CDR3 comprises 16 residues. With 1 base removed from V and 0 bases from J, the gap between germline ends came to 11 bases.

The clonotype was recovered from a female donor with early-stage non-small cell lung cancer. V is TRBV25-1 and J is TRBJ2-3; D not certain. Specimen: PBMCs, collected at surgery. CDR3: CASSELIGSSTDTQYF. The CDR3 DNA sequence: TGTGCCAGCAGTGAATTAATTGGATCTAGCACAGATACGCAGTATTTT.